This T cell receptor (beta chain) came from a study of blood T cell repertoires in COVID-19. Across the study: T cells, B-cell-depleted T cells, or PBMCs supplied cDNA or gDNA.

Original processing methods: Cell counts per sample came from amplifying reference gene primers. The assay was immunoSEQ multiplex PCR, and TCRdb's table has in-frame clones only and misses some. Clonal size and the V and J genes are those of that table, whereas D and trimming came from the DNA. The table has roughly 130,000 clones, approximately 80% seen once. Trimming at V came to 0 bases and at J to 3 bases, leaving 9 bases not matched to a gene. The germline V gene encodes CDR1 LGHDT and CDR2 YNNKEL (reference sequence). The CDR3 covers 18 residues. The sequenced material came from peripheral blood. This TCR derives from a man aged 70-80 years with acute or convalescent COVID-19. The rearrangement links TRBV3-1 (or the pseudogene TRBV3-2) to TRBJ2-1; 9 bases are shared with TRBD2. CDR3 DNA: TGTGCCAGCAGCCAAGAGGGCCAGCGGGGGGTGTTCTACAATGAGCAGTTCTTC. Its translation is CASSQEGQRGVFYNEQFF.